This TCR beta chain was identified during a study of CD8+ T cells in alopecia areata. Across the whole study: Severity scoring for treated patients was based on the percentage of affected scalp area. Study conclusions and caveats: Treatment with tofacitinib significantly lowered scalp clonality and reduced expanded CD8+ clones among the top 100. More clonal than normal scalp was lesional scalp, particularly alopecia totalis/universalis.

This CDR3 has 14 amino acids. CDR1 is SGHNT and CDR2 is YYREEE in the germline V gene (reference sequence). RNA extraction was followed by reverse transcription into cDNA, which acted as the sequencing template. The repertoire was sequenced with immunoSEQ multiplex PCR; TCRdb's copy has only in-frame clones and lacks some. The repertoire holds 110,000 to 150,000 clones, with roughly 82% as singletons. Noted treatment: oral pan-JAK inhibitor, 5-10 mg twice daily. From alopecia areata patients, lesional scalp punch biopsies and peripheral blood were collected. In regard to this clone: Its matching antigen is unknown. A read error may produce the germline difference seen at one junction end.

V is TRBV5-4 and J is TRBJ2-7; 7 bases are shared with TRBD1. This specimen was CD8+ T cells sorted from blood, taken at week 4, from a patient treated with tofacitinib. The clonotype originates from a human donor with alopecia areata. The CDR3, as DNA: TGTGCCAGCAGGTTGGGACAGACCGCCTACGAGCAGTACTTC. Translating gives CASRLGQTAYEQYF. Variable domain in full (rest from reference TRBV5-4 and TRBJ2-7): ETGVTQSPTHLIKTRGQQVTLRCSSQSGHNTVSWYQQALGQGPQFIFQYYREEENGRGNFPPRFSGLQFPNYSSELNVNALELDDSALYLCASRLGQTAYEQYFGPGTRLTVT.